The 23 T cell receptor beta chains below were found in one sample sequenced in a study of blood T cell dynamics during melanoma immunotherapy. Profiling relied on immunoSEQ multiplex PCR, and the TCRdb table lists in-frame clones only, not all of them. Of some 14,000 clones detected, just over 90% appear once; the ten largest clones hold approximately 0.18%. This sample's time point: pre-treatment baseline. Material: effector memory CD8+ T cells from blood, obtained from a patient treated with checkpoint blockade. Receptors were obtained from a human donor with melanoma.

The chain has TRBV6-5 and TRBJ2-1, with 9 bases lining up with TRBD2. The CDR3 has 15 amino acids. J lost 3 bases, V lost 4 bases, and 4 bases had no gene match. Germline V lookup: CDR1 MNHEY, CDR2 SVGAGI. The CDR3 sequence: CASSFSGSDYNEQFF. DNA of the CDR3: TGTGCCAGCAGTTTTAGCGGGAGTGACTACAATGAGCAGTTCTTC.

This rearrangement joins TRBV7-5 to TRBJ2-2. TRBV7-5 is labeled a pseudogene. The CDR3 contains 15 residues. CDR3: CVRSLVSSGTGELFF. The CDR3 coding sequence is TGTGTCAGAAGCTTAGTATCTTCCGGAACCGGGGAGCTGTTTTTT.

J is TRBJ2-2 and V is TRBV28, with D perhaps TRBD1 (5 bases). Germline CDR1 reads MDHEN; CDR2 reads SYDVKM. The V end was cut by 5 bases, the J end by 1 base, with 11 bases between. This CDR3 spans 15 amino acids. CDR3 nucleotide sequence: TGTGCCAGCAGTGGTGGGGCAGAGAACACCGGGGAGCTGTTTTTT. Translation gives CASSGGAENTGELFF.

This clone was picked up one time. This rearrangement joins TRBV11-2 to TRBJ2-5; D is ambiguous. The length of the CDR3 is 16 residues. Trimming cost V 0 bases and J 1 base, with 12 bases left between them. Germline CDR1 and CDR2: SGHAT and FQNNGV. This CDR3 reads CASSLDELGSQETQYF. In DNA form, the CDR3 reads TGTGCCAGCAGCTTAGATGAATTGGGCAGCCAAGAGACCCAGTACTTC.

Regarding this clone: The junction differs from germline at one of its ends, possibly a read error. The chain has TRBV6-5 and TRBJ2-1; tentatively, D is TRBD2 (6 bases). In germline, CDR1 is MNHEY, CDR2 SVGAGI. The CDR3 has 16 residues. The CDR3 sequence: CVSSYGAGRAREGQFF. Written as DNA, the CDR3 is TGTGTCAGCAGTTACGGCGCTGGGCGAGCGCGGGAAGGGCAGTTCTTC.

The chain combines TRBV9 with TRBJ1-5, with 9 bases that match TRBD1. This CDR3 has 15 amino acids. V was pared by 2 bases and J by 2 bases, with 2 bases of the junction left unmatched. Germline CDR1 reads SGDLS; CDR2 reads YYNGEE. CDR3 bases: TGTGCCAGCAGCGTCGGGGACAGGGGCAATCAGCCCCAGCATTTT. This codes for CASSVGDRGNQPQHF.

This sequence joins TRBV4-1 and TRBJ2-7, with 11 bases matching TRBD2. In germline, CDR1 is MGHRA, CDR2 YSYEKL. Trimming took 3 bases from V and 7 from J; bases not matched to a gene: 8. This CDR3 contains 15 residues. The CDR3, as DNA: TGCGCCAGCAGCCATAAACTAGCGGGAGTATGGGAGCAGTACTTC. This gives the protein CASSHKLAGVWEQYF.

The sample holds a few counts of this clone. CDR3 nucleotides: TGTGCCAGCAGCTCCGACAACATGGCGGGGTACTTC. Amino acid sequence: CASSSDNMAGYF. This chain connects TRBV7-9 to TRBJ2-7, with D tentatively TRBD2 (5 bases). Trimming left V 4 bases short and J 12 bases short, with 16 bases between. The CDR3 is made up of 12 amino acids. Per germline, CDR1 SEHNR and CDR2 FQNEAQ (reference sequence).

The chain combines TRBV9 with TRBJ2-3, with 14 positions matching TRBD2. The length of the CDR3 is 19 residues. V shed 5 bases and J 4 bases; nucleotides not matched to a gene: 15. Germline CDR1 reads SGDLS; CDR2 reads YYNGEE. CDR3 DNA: TGTGCCAGCAGAGACCAGACCGGGACTAGCGGGAGTTCTTCAGATACGCAGTATTTT. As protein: CASRDQTGTSGSSSDTQYF.

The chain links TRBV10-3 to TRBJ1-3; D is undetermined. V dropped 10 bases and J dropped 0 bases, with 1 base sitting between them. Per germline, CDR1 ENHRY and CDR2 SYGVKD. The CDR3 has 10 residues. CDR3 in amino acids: CASSGNTIYF. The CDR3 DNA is TGTGCCAGCTCTGGAAACACCATATATTTT.

CDR3 sequence reads: CASSLAGGHYNEQFF. The CDR3 bases are TGTGCCAGCAGCTTAGCGGGAGGGCACTACAATGAGCAGTTCTTC. The rearrangement joins TRBV7-6 to TRBJ2-1, with 7 bases identical to TRBD2. The J segment lost 3 bases and the V segment lost 0 bases, leaving 2 bases of the junction unmatched. This CDR3 contains 15 residues. The V gene's germline CDR1 is SGHVS and CDR2 FNYEAQ.

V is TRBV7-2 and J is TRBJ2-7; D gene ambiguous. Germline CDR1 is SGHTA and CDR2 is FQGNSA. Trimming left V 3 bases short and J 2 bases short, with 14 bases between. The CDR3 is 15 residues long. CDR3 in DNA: TGTGCCAGCAGCTTTTCAAGCGTGACGCCCTACGAGCAGTACTTC. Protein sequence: CASSFSSVTPYEQYF. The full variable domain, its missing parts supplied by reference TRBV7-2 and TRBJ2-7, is GAGVSQSPSNKVTEKGKDVELRCDPISGHTALYWYRQSLGQGLEFLIYFQGNSAPDKSGLPSDRFSAERTGGSVSTLTIQRTQQEDSAVYLCASSFSSVTPYEQYFGPGTRLTVT.

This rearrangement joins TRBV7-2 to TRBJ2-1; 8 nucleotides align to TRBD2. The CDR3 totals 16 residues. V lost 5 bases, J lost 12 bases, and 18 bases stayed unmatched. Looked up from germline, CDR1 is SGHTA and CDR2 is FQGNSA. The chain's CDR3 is CASSVTLADPTRGQFF. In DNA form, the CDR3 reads TGTGCCAGCAGCGTCACACTAGCGGACCCGACCAGGGGGCAGTTCTTC.

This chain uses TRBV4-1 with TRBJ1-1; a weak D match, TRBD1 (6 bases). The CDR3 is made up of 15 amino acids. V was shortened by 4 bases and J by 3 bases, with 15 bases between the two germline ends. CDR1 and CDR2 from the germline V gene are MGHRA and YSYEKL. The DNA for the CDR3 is TGCGCCAGCAGCCCCAGACAGGTGGGGCACACTGAAGCTTTCTTT. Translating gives CASSPRQVGHTEAFF.

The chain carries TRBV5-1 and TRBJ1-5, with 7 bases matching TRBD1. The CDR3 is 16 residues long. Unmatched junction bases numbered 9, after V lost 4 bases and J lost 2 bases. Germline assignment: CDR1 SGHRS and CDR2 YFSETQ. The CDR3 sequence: CASSHGTGDGNQPQHF. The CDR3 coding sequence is TGCGCCAGCAGCCACGGAACAGGGGATGGCAATCAGCCCCAGCATTTT.

The CDR3 loop reads CASSELGSNQPQHF. CDR3 nucleotide sequence: TGTGCCAGCAGTGAATTGGGCAGCAATCAGCCCCAGCATTTT. V gene TRBV25-1 combines with J gene TRBJ1-5; D is unresolved. CDR1 is MGHDK, CDR2 SYGVNS, per germline. The CDR3 runs to 14 residues. V shed 1 base and J shed 1 base, with 5 bases lying between them. The full variable domain, in which reference TRBV25-1 and TRBJ1-5 provide the parts outside the CDR3, is EADIYQTPRYLVIGTGKKITLECSQTMGHDKMYWYQQDPGMELHLIHYSYGVNSTEKGDLSSESTVSRIRTEHFPLTLESARPSHTSQYLCASSELGSNQPQHFGDGTRLSIL.

CDR3 in DNA: TGTGCCAGTAGCATGGGGGCAGTTTCACCCCTCCACTTT. Translating it yields CASSMGAVSPLHF. The J gene is TRBJ1-6, the V gene TRBV19, with D perhaps TRBD1 (6 bases). The CDR3 has 13 residues. The V gene's germline CDR1 is LNHDA and CDR2 SQIVND (reference sequence). V shed 6 bases and J shed 9 bases, with 12 bases lying between them.

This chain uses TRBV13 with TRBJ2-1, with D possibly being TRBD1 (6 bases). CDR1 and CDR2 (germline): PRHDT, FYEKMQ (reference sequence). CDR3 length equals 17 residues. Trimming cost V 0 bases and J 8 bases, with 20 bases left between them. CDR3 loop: CASSLGVLGPRGDEQFF. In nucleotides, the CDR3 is TGTGCCAGCAGCTTAGGCGTGTTGGGACCCAGGGGAGATGAGCAGTTCTTC.

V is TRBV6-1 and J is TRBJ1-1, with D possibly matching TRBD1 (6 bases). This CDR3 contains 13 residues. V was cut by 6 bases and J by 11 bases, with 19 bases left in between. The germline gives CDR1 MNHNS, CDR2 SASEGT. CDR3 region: CASSVRGAPEAFF. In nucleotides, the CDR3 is TGTGCCAGCAGCGTTAGGGGGGCCCCCGAGGCTTTCTTT.

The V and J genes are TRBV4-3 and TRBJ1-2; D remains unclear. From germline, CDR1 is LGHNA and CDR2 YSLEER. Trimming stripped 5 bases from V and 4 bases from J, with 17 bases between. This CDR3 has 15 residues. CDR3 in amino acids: CASSGKEGGVYGYTF. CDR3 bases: TGCGCCAGCAGCGGGAAGGAGGGTGGTGTCTATGGCTACACCTTC.

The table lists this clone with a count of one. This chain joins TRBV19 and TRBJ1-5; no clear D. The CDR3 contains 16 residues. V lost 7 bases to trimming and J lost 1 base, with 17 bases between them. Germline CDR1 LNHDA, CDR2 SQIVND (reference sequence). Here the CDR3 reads CASIGYYSGSNQPQHF. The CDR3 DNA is TGTGCCAGTATCGGTTATTACTCTGGAAGCAATCAGCCCCAGCATTTT.

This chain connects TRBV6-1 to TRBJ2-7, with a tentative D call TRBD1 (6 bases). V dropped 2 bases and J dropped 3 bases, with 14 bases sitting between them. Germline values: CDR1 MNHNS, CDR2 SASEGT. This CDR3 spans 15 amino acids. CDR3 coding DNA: TGTGCCAGCAGTGAAACCCTCCAGGGGAACTACGAGCAGTACTTC. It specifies CASSETLQGNYEQYF.

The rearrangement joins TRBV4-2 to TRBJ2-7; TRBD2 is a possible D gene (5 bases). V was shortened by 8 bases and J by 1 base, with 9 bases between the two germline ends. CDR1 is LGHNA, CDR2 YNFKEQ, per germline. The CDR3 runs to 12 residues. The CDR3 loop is CASSGGSYEQYF. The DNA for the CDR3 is TGTGCCAGCTCCGGCGGGTCCTACGAGCAGTACTTC.